This TCR beta chain was captured by sequencing in a study of blood T cell repertoires in COVID-19. Study in general: There were acute and convalescent COVID-19 samples, and they came from the United States, Italy and Spain.

In germline, CDR1 is SGHDT, CDR2 YYEEEE. Germline trimming cut 4 bases from V and 3 bases from J; bases unmatched to any gene: 12. CDR3 size: 16 residues. This clone occurred a few times. Authors' data handling: Amplification of reference gene primers provided the estimated nucleated cell counts. Using immunoSEQ multiplex PCR, the repertoire was profiled, and TCRdb retains in-frame clones only, with some absent. From that table come the V and J calls and clone size; the DNA was used to work out D and trimming. The sample lists 50,000 to 65,000 clones; roughly 81% were seen once. This chain connects TRBV5-6 to TRBJ2-7; 8 bases line up with TRBD2. The TCR was taken from a woman in her sixties with acute or convalescent COVID-19. The sample was peripheral blood. In nucleotides, the CDR3 is TGTGCCAGCAGCCCTCGGGGGGGAGGGCGGCACTACGAGCAGTACTTC. This translates into CASSPRGGGRHYEQYF. The full variable domain, its missing parts supplied by reference TRBV5-6 and TRBJ2-7, is DAGVTQSPTHLIKTRGQQVTLRCSPKSGHDTVSWYQQALGQGPQFIFQYYEEEERQRGNFPDRFSGHQFPNYSSELNVNALLLGDSALYLCASSPRGGGRHYEQYFGPGTRLTVT.